This T cell receptor (beta chain) derives from a study of blood T cell repertoires in COVID-19. Profiling relied on immunoSEQ multiplex PCR, and the TCRdb table lists in-frame clones only, not all of them. The sample lists hundreds of thousands of clones, 80% to 90% occurring once. Source material: PBMCs or T cells enriched from blood (not recorded which). The clonotype was recovered from a man between 45 and 60 years old who had been exposed to COVID-19.

CDR3 sequence (DNA): TGTGCCAGCAGTCACGGGATGGGGTTGTACAATGAGCAGTTCTTC. Encoded protein: CASSHGMGLYNEQFF. This chain links TRBV28 with TRBJ2-1, with a possible D match to TRBD2 (5 bases). There are 15 residues in the CDR3. Trimming shortened V by 5 bases and J by 4 bases, and 15 bases separated the two germline ends. CDR1 and CDR2 (germline): MDHEN, SYDVKM.